This is a list of T cell receptor beta chains from one sample in a study of identical twins. A single record per CDR3 protein comes from TCRdb applying MiXCR to the 5' RACE reads. The data contain 1,800,000 or so distinct CDR3 sequences, about 31% of them seen just once; the ten biggest clones take up less than 0.35%. Material: cord blood. The source of these receptors is a newborn girl in good health. Both conserved end residues are trimmed from each CDR3. A D gene is named only where the DNA matches it firmly. Size tells how often a clone was seen (once, few, many) or the class of an expanded clone, and some rows leave it out.

abundance: NA
v_gene: TRBV4-1
j_gene: TRBJ2-1
d_gene: NA
CDR3aa: ASSQDVALDSDEQF

abundance: few
v_gene: TRBV12-3/TRBV12-4
j_gene: TRBJ2-3
d_gene: TRBD2
CDR3aa: ASSHRLAGATDTQY

abundance: NA
v_gene: TRBV7-2
j_gene: TRBJ1-5
d_gene: TRBD1
CDR3aa: ASSQNRGGQPQH

abundance: few
v_gene: TRBV4-2
j_gene: TRBJ2-3
d_gene: NA
CDR3aa: ASSQAGRGLARADTQY

abundance: NA
v_gene: TRBV7-9
j_gene: TRBJ2-1
d_gene: TRBD1
CDR3aa: ASSLTGRNEQF

abundance: NA
v_gene: TRBV4-2
j_gene: TRBJ2-3
d_gene: TRBD1
CDR3aa: ASSREQGEDTDTQY

abundance: few
v_gene: TRBV12-3/TRBV12-4
j_gene: TRBJ2-1
d_gene: TRBD2
CDR3aa: ASSLAGQGGLYNEQF

abundance: NA
v_gene: TRBV29-1
j_gene: TRBJ1-1
d_gene: NA
CDR3aa: SVEDLTRANTEAF

abundance: NA
v_gene: TRBV7-2
j_gene: TRBJ2-5
d_gene: TRBD2
CDR3aa: ASTRLAGGQETQY

abundance: NA
v_gene: TRBV5-1
j_gene: TRBJ2-3
d_gene: NA
CDR3aa: ASSVTNIADTQY

abundance: few
v_gene: TRBV24-1
j_gene: TRBJ2-2
d_gene: NA
CDR3aa: ATSDQDSTNTGELF

abundance: many
v_gene: TRBV29-1
j_gene: TRBJ2-5
d_gene: NA
CDR3aa: SVEAPQTQY

abundance: NA
v_gene: TRBV10-2
j_gene: TRBJ1-2
d_gene: NA
CDR3aa: ASSESWDPNYGYT

abundance: NA
v_gene: TRBV7-9
j_gene: TRBJ2-7
d_gene: NA
CDR3aa: ASSFGFSSYEQY

abundance: NA
v_gene: TRBV5-5
j_gene: NA
d_gene: NA
CDR3aa: ASSLGVPNEQY

abundance: NA
v_gene: TRBV5-1
j_gene: TRBJ2-7
d_gene: NA
CDR3aa: ASSLNNVGYEQY

abundance: few
v_gene: TRBV24-1
j_gene: TRBJ2-1
d_gene: TRBD2
CDR3aa: ATSDRDRTSGGRCNEQF

abundance: NA
v_gene: TRBV29-1
j_gene: TRBJ1-3
d_gene: TRBD1
CDR3aa: SVGQGRGGNTIY

abundance: NA
v_gene: TRBV7-2
j_gene: TRBJ1-6
d_gene: NA
CDR3aa: ASSPSGIAGRSPLH

abundance: NA
v_gene: TRBV14
j_gene: TRBJ1-2
d_gene: NA
CDR3aa: ASSQEGEGGYGYT

abundance: NA
v_gene: TRBV5-1
j_gene: TRBJ2-3
d_gene: NA
CDR3aa: ASSLGHGGLRGTDTQY

abundance: few
v_gene: TRBV20-1
j_gene: TRBJ2-7
d_gene: TRBD2
CDR3aa: SARGLAGEFKQY

abundance: NA
v_gene: TRBV20-1
j_gene: TRBJ2-7
d_gene: NA
CDR3aa: SARDVAGYPYEQY

abundance: NA
v_gene: TRBV27
j_gene: TRBJ1-2
d_gene: NA
CDR3aa: ASSPSTGTSRYYGYT

abundance: few
v_gene: TRBV4-1
j_gene: TRBJ2-2
d_gene: NA
CDR3aa: ASSQEGWVTGELF

abundance: few
v_gene: TRBV20-1
j_gene: TRBJ2-5
d_gene: NA
CDR3aa: SARAGILQETQY

abundance: few
v_gene: TRBV3-1
j_gene: TRBJ2-1
d_gene: NA
CDR3aa: ASSQSGVTYNEQF

abundance: NA
v_gene: TRBV7-6
j_gene: TRBJ2-3
d_gene: NA
CDR3aa: ASSLAQDTDTQY

abundance: NA
v_gene: TRBV4-1
j_gene: TRBJ2-1
d_gene: NA
CDR3aa: ASSQSGLLGGNEQF

abundance: once
v_gene: TRBV20-1
j_gene: TRBJ2-1
d_gene: NA
CDR3aa: SAQKDFPIYNEQF

abundance: few
v_gene: TRBV24-1
j_gene: TRBJ2-7
d_gene: TRBD1
CDR3aa: ATSDPRGSYEQY

abundance: NA
v_gene: TRBV9
j_gene: TRBJ2-1
d_gene: NA
CDR3aa: ASSVDGYYNGQF

abundance: NA
v_gene: TRBV7-9
j_gene: TRBJ1-5
d_gene: NA
CDR3aa: ASSLKQGTPQH

abundance: NA
v_gene: TRBV20-1
j_gene: TRBJ1-2
d_gene: NA
CDR3aa: SANVLGFGYT

abundance: few
v_gene: TRBV20-1
j_gene: TRBJ1-3
d_gene: NA
CDR3aa: SARDARAFWTIY

abundance: NA
v_gene: TRBV28
j_gene: TRBJ2-3
d_gene: TRBD2
CDR3aa: ASSFPFVAGGRSTDTQY

abundance: NA
v_gene: TRBV5-1
j_gene: TRBJ2-3
d_gene: NA
CDR3aa: ASSLGVGRSTDTQY

abundance: NA
v_gene: TRBV20-1
j_gene: TRBJ2-7
d_gene: NA
CDR3aa: SARGVSRSYEQY

abundance: few
v_gene: TRBV6-6
j_gene: TRBJ1-2
d_gene: NA
CDR3aa: ASSSFRDTYGYT

abundance: NA
v_gene: TRBV11-1
j_gene: TRBJ2-3
d_gene: TRBD2
CDR3aa: ASSLAPGLAGGPVRTDTQY

abundance: many
v_gene: TRBV10-3
j_gene: TRBJ2-1
d_gene: NA
CDR3aa: AIGRLDSEQF

abundance: NA
v_gene: TRBV21-1
j_gene: TRBJ2-7
d_gene: NA
CDR3aa: ASSKEAGQMEQY

abundance: NA
v_gene: TRBV3-1
j_gene: TRBJ2-1
d_gene: NA
CDR3aa: ASSLTGGGGEQF

abundance: NA
v_gene: TRBV20-1
j_gene: TRBJ1-1
d_gene: NA
CDR3aa: SARELRLNTEAF

abundance: NA
v_gene: TRBV7-9
j_gene: TRBJ1-4
d_gene: NA
CDR3aa: ASSLISSATNEKLF

abundance: NA
v_gene: TRBV5-6
j_gene: TRBJ1-1
d_gene: NA
CDR3aa: VSSWAMNTEAF

abundance: few
v_gene: TRBV10-3
j_gene: TRBJ2-1
d_gene: TRBD1
CDR3aa: AISRDRVYNEQF

abundance: many
v_gene: TRBV10-3
j_gene: TRBJ2-7
d_gene: TRBD2
CDR3aa: AIRTSGRSYEQY

abundance: NA
v_gene: TRBV6-5
j_gene: TRBJ2-7
d_gene: TRBD2
CDR3aa: ASSYALYSGSSYEQY

abundance: NA
v_gene: TRBV29-1
j_gene: TRBJ1-1
d_gene: NA
CDR3aa: SVSWARNTEAF

abundance: few
v_gene: TRBV19
j_gene: TRBJ2-3
d_gene: NA
CDR3aa: ATGSIGGADTQY

abundance: NA
v_gene: TRBV6-6
j_gene: TRBJ2-3
d_gene: NA
CDR3aa: ASSYSMGTQY

abundance: few
v_gene: TRBV5-1
j_gene: TRBJ2-1
d_gene: NA
CDR3aa: ASSLAGGDCKRNEQF

abundance: NA
v_gene: TRBV12-3/TRBV12-4
j_gene: TRBJ2-7
d_gene: NA
CDR3aa: ASSLGGGLKQY

abundance: NA
v_gene: TRBV20-1
j_gene: TRBJ1-6
d_gene: NA
CDR3aa: SASWGGGNSPPH

abundance: NA
v_gene: TRBV2
j_gene: TRBJ2-5
d_gene: NA
CDR3aa: ASTIARSETQY

abundance: NA
v_gene: TRBV25-1
j_gene: TRBJ2-7
d_gene: NA
CDR3aa: ASSDRPLAPPHIPTQY

abundance: many
v_gene: TRBV6-2/TRBV6-3
j_gene: TRBJ2-7
d_gene: NA
CDR3aa: ASSYSPAYEQY

abundance: few
v_gene: TRBV2
j_gene: TRBJ2-1
d_gene: NA
CDR3aa: ASRSGNEQF

abundance: NA
v_gene: TRBV2
j_gene: TRBJ1-5
d_gene: NA
CDR3aa: ASSPQLGGNQPQH